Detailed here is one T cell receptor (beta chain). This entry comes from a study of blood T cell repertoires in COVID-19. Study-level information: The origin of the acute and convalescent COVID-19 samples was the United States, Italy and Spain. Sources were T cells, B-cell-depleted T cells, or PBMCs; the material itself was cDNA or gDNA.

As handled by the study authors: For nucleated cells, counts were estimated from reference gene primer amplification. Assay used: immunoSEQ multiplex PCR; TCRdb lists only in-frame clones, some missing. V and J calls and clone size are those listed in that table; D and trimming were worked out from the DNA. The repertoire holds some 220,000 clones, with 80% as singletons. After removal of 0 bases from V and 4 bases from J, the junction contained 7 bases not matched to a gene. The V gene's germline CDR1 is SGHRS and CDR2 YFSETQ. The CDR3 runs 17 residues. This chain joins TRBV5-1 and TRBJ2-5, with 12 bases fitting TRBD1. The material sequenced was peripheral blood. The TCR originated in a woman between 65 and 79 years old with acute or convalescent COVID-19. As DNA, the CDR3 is TGCGCCAGCAGCTTGGGGCGGGGACAGGGGGCTTCAGAGACCCAGTACTTC. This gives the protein CASSLGRGQGASETQYF.